The 28 T cell receptor beta chains listed next were all sequenced from one sample in a study of spatial heterogeneity in lung cancer. Study-wide results and limits: The study found that expanded intratumoral alpha and beta TCR counts tracked tumor mutation counts.

Documented time point: sample taken at primary tumor resection. Which antigens these TCRs recognize remains unknown. TCRdb reanalysed the 5' RACE reads using MiXCR and keeps one entry per CDR3 protein. Of roughly 7,100 distinct CDR3 sequences listed, over 10% were seen once; the top ten hold roughly 8.1%. Sequencing used lung tumor tissue, obtained at surgery. Source of these receptors: a male donor with early-stage non-small cell lung cancer.

This clonotype is classed as medium-sized. Within a library made for alpha chains, this beta chain is off target, and its count is uninformative. The gene calls are TRBV18 and TRBJ1-4; a possible D gene is TRBD1 (6 bases). V was shortened by 2 bases and J by 7 bases, with 8 bases between the two germline ends. The CDR3 covers 13 residues. The germline V gene encodes CDR1 KGHSH and CDR2 LQKENI. The CDR3 sequence is CASSPGTTEKLFF. The CDR3 nucleotides are TGTGCCAGCTCACCAGGGACAACTGAAAAACTGTTTTTT.

This clonotype was observed once. This beta chain is a stray sequence in a library constructed for alpha chains; its clone size is not meaningful. This chain joins TRBV25-1 and TRBJ1-2; D possibly corresponds to TRBD1 (6 bases). CDR3 size: 15 residues. The germline V gene encodes CDR1 MGHDK and CDR2 SYGVNS. The germline V and J ends were trimmed by 4 bases and 4 bases, with 16 bases remaining between them. The CDR3 DNA sequence: TGTGCCAGCAGTGCCTCGGAGACAGGTACCTATGGCTACACCTTC. This codes for CASSASETGTYGYTF.

This clonotype was counted many times. This beta chain turned up in a library designed for alpha chains; as an off-target read, its abundance says little. DNA for the CDR3: TGTGCCAGCAGCTTAGGGACACCTAATCAGCCCCAGCATTTT. Its translation: CASSLGTPNQPQHF. V usage is TRBV5-5 and J usage is TRBJ1-5; TRBD1 might be the D (6 bases). Germline V gene lookup returns CDR1 SGHKS and CDR2 YYEKEE (reference sequence). This CDR3 comprises 14 residues. V was trimmed by 2 bases and J by 4 bases, leaving 10 bases between them.

This clonotype was observed many times. This beta chain is a stray read from a library made for alpha chains; its abundance is not meaningful. This chain uses TRBV7-2 with TRBJ2-1; a weak D match, TRBD2 (5 bases). The CDR3 has 16 amino acids. V lost 0 bases and J 0 bases, leaving 9 bases between the germline ends. Germline assignment: CDR1 SGHTA and CDR2 FQGNSA. This chain's CDR3 is CASSLAGGRSYNEQFF. CDR3 bases: TGTGCCAGCAGCTTAGCCGGAGGACGCTCCTACAATGAGCAGTTCTTC. Drawing the rest from reference TRBV7-2 and TRBJ2-1, the complete variable domain is GAGVSQSPSNKVTEKGKDVELRCDPISGHTALYWYRQSLGQGLEFLIYFQGNSAPDKSGLPSDRFSAERTGGSVSTLTIQRTQQEDSAVYLCASSLAGGRSYNEQFFGPGTRLTVL.

In the case of this clonotype: This beta chain slipped into a library made for alpha chains as a stray read, so its size is not meaningful. The chain links TRBV15 to TRBJ2-1; possible D gene TRBD2, 5 bases. The CDR3 loop spans 14 amino acids. V was pared by 4 bases and J by 6 bases, with 13 bases between. Germline CDR1 reads LNHNV; CDR2 reads YYDKDF (reference sequence). CDR3 protein: CATSKPAAGNEQFF. The CDR3 DNA sequence: TGTGCCACCAGCAAGCCAGCGGCAGGCAATGAGCAGTTCTTC.

This clonotype has at least ten counts. This beta chain is a stray read from a library made for alpha chains; its abundance is not meaningful. This chain connects TRBV5-1 to TRBJ2-2; 8 bases line up with TRBD1. V trimming: 2 bases; J trimming: 0 bases; junction bases outside the gene matches: 6. Germline CDR1 reads SGHRS; CDR2 reads YFSETQ. This CDR3 spans 17 amino acids. CDR3 nucleotide sequence: TGCGCCAGCAGCTTACCCGACAGGGGAGCGAACACCGGGGAGCTGTTTTTT. This translates into CASSLPDRGANTGELFF.

This clonotype has ten or more counts. Since the library was made to target alpha chains, this beta chain is a stray read and its abundance is not meaningful. The chain has TRBV5-4 and TRBJ2-4, with D unclear. V lost 0 bases and J 0 bases, leaving 10 bases between the germline ends. The V gene's germline CDR1 is SGHNT and CDR2 YYREEE (reference sequence). The CDR3 runs 16 residues. CDR3 sequence reads: CASSLANLGAKNIQYF. CDR3 in DNA: TGTGCCAGCAGCTTGGCCAACCTGGGAGCCAAAAACATTCAGTACTTC.

In its sample, this clonotype ranks as medium-sized. Being off target in a library aimed at alpha chains, this beta chain has a size of little meaning. This rearrangement joins TRBV19 to TRBJ1-1, with TRBD1 matching over 9 bases. The germline V gene encodes CDR1 LNHDA and CDR2 SQIVND (reference sequence). The junction had 11 bases not matched to a gene; V was cut back by 5 bases and J by 4 bases. The length of the CDR3 is 16 residues. CDR3 DNA sequence: TGTGCCAGTAGTTCAAAGGACAGGGGTAAGGTCACTGAAGCTTTCTTT. It translates to CASSSKDRGKVTEAFF.

This clonotype is judged medium-sized. This beta chain came through as a stray read in a library set up for alpha chains, and its size says little. The chain is built from TRBV28 and TRBJ2-7; 10 positions agree with TRBD1. J lost 2 bases, V lost 5 bases, and 6 bases had no gene match. This CDR3 has 15 amino acids. In germline, CDR1 is MDHEN, CDR2 SYDVKM. The CDR3 loop reads CASSLGGTGAYEQYF. CDR3 sequence (DNA): TGTGCCAGCAGTCTTGGGGGGACAGGGGCCTACGAGCAGTACTTC. Drawing the rest from reference TRBV28 and TRBJ2-7, the complete variable domain is DVKVTQSSRYLVKRTGEKVFLECVQDMDHENMFWYRQDPGLGLRLIYFSYDVKMKEKGDIPEGYSVSREKKERFSLILESASTNQTSMYLCASSLGGTGAYEQYFGPGTRLTVT.

This clonotype is medium-sized by share. Since it is a stray read in a library aimed at alpha chains, this beta chain has a size that is not meaningful. This chain connects TRBV3-1 to TRBJ2-2, with D perhaps TRBD2 (5 bases). The CDR3 is 15 residues long. Trimming cost V 8 bases and J 4 bases, with 17 bases left between them. Germline CDR1 and CDR2: LGHDT and YNNKEL (reference sequence). CDR3 residues: CASLAGRRSTGELFF. The DNA for the CDR3 is TGTGCCAGCCTGGCGGGCCGGCGGAGCACCGGGGAGCTGTTTTTT.

This clonotype was found many times. This beta chain turned up in a library designed for alpha chains; as an off-target read, its abundance says little. The chain recombines TRBV6-5 with TRBJ1-1, with 7 bases aligning to TRBD1. Losses at the gene ends were 0 bases for V and 3 bases for J; bases not matched to a gene: 4. The CDR3 covers 15 residues. Germline V gene sequence: CDR1 MNHEY, CDR2 SVGAGI. The DNA for the CDR3 is TGTGCCAGCAGTTACTCAGGGGGCGCGGACACTGAAGCTTTCTTT. Translation gives CASSYSGGADTEAFF.

This clonotype was counted many times. This beta chain represents an off-target read in a library built for alpha chains; its size is of limited meaning. The chain uses TRBV29-1 and TRBJ2-5, with D tentatively TRBD1 (6 bases). V was clipped by 1 base and J by 5 bases, with 11 bases between them. Germline V gene sequence: CDR1 SQVTM, CDR2 ANQGSEA. This CDR3 is 13 amino acids long. The CDR3: CSVEAGARETQYF. CDR3 DNA sequence: TGCAGCGTTGAAGCAGGGGCCAGGGAGACCCAGTACTTC.

This clonotype is categorized as medium-sized. The library was prepared for alpha chains; this beta chain is a stray read, so its frequency means little. The chain joins TRBV28 to TRBJ1-6; TRBD1 agrees at 8 bases. Germline-derived CDR1 and CDR2 are MDHEN and SYDVKM. The V gene end was trimmed by 3 bases and the J gene end by 10 bases; junction bases not matched to a gene: 8. The CDR3 loop spans 15 amino acids. DNA of the CDR3: TGTGCCAGCAGTTTGCCTGGACAGGGTGAATCACCCCTCCACTTT. Its protein product is CASSLPGQGESPLHF.

In the case of this clonotype: This beta chain represents an off-target read in a library built for alpha chains; its size is of limited meaning. The rearrangement links TRBV7-9 to TRBJ2-1, with a weak D call TRBD2 (6 bases). The CDR3 spans 15 residues. CDR1 and CDR2 (germline): SEHNR, FQNEAQ (reference sequence). Trimming took 5 bases from V and 3 from J, leaving 14 bases between them. CDR3 nucleotides: TGTGCCAGCAGCCCTCGCGGGGCGGGCTACAATGAGCAGTTCTTC. It encodes CASSPRGAGYNEQFF.

This clonotype was seen repeatedly, ten times or more. This beta chain is an off-target read within a library intended for alpha chains, so its frequency means little. V usage is TRBV10-1 and J usage is TRBJ2-7; D possibly corresponds to TRBD1 (5 bases). Per the germline V gene, CDR1 is WNHNN and CDR2 is SYGVQD (reference sequence). This CDR3 has 13 residues. Trimming left V 3 bases short and J 6 bases short, with 12 bases between. The CDR3 loop reads CASSEYATAEQYF. As DNA, the CDR3 is TGCGCCAGCAGTGAATATGCGACAGCCGAGCAGTACTTC.

This clonotype showed up many times. This beta chain is a stray read from a library made for alpha chains; its abundance is not meaningful. The V and J genes are TRBV25-1 and TRBJ1-3; D is perhaps TRBD1 (6 bases). The V end was cut by 3 bases, the J end by 0 bases, with 6 bases between. Germline V gene data show CDR1 as MGHDK and CDR2 as SYGVNS. The CDR3 covers 14 residues. CDR3 sequence: CASSDRGSGNTIYF. The CDR3 DNA sequence: TGTGCCAGCAGTGACAGGGGCTCTGGAAACACCATATATTTT.

This clonotype was seen at least ten times. Found in a library prepared for alpha chains, this beta chain is an off-target read, and its abundance has little meaning. This chain joins TRBV28 and TRBJ1-2; TRBD1 is a possible D gene (6 bases). CDR1 is MDHEN and CDR2 is SYDVKM in the germline V gene. Trimming shortened V by 8 bases and J by 4 bases, and 14 bases separated the two germline ends. CDR3 length: 13 residues. The CDR3 loop is CASALGTSYGYTF. The CDR3 DNA is TGTGCCAGCGCCCTCGGGACATCCTATGGCTACACCTTC.

By its share, this clonotype is medium-sized (0.01 to 0.1%). The library was prepared for alpha chains; this beta chain is a stray read, so its frequency means little. The chain uses TRBV10-3 and TRBJ2-1; 11 nucleotides line up with TRBD1. Germline V gene data show CDR1 as ENHRY and CDR2 as SYGVKD. This CDR3 contains 14 residues. J was trimmed by 7 bases and V by 3 bases; bases with no gene match: 2. The CDR3 DNA reads as TGTGCCATCAGTGAAGGGACAGGGGGAAATGAGCAGTTCTTC. Its protein product is CAISEGTGGNEQFF.

This clonotype counts as medium-sized (0.01 to 0.1%). This beta chain is a stray sequence in a library constructed for alpha chains; its clone size is not meaningful. The chain joins TRBV24-1 to TRBJ2-2; D is ambiguous. The CDR3 extends over 17 amino acids. Trimming took 5 bases from V and 3 from J, leaving 18 bases between them. Germline CDR1 is KGHDR and CDR2 is SFDVKD. The CDR3 sequence is CATSVFKGGVHTGELFF. The CDR3, as DNA: TGTGCCACCAGTGTTTTCAAGGGTGGGGTTCACACCGGGGAGCTGTTTTTT.

By share, this clonotype counts as medium-sized. This beta chain slipped into a library made for alpha chains as a stray read, so its size is not meaningful. The rearrangement joins TRBV6-6 to TRBJ1-3; the D is unclear. Germline loops: CDR1 MNHNY, CDR2 SVGAGI (reference sequence). This CDR3 has 15 residues. The germline V and J ends were trimmed by 3 bases and 4 bases, with 13 bases remaining between them. The CDR3 DNA reads as TGTGCCAGCAGTTATGGGATGGGTCCGGGAAACACCATATATTTT. Residues: CASSYGMGPGNTIYF.

This clonotype was found a few times. Since the library was made to target alpha chains, this beta chain is a stray read and its abundance is not meaningful. This chain connects TRBV7-9 to TRBJ1-6; D ambiguous. This CDR3 is 12 amino acids long. Trimming shortened V by 3 bases and J by 5 bases, and 2 bases separated the two germline ends. The V gene's germline CDR1 is SEHNR and CDR2 FQNEAQ (reference sequence). In DNA, the CDR3 is TGTGCCAGCAGCTTCCATAATTCACCCCTCCACTTT. As protein: CASSFHNSPLHF. The full variable domain, its missing parts supplied by reference TRBV7-9 and TRBJ1-6, is DTGVSQNPRHKITKRGQNVTFRCDPISEHNRLYWYRQTLGQGPEFLTYFQNEAQLEKSRLLSDRFSAERPKGSFSTLEIQRTEQGDSAMYLCASSFHNSPLHFGNGTRLTVT.

This clonotype is a singleton in its sample. This beta chain is off target for a library built for alpha chains, so its abundance means little. The chain recombines TRBV14 with TRBJ2-7; a weak D match, TRBD1 (5 bases). Per germline, CDR1 SGHDN and CDR2 FVKESK. The CDR3 consists of 16 residues. V was pared by 3 bases and J by 0 bases, with 15 bases between. The CDR3 protein is CASSHGELTASYEQYF. The DNA for the CDR3 is TGTGCCAGCAGCCATGGCGAGCTGACAGCCTCCTACGAGCAGTACTTC.

This clonotype was seen ten or more times. With the library built for alpha chains, this beta chain is off target and its frequency is not meaningful. The V call is TRBV18, the J call TRBJ2-7, with 9 bases aligning to TRBD1. Losses at the gene ends were 3 bases for V and 3 bases for J; bases not matched to a gene: 3. Germline assignment: CDR1 KGHSH and CDR2 LQKENI. The CDR3 runs to 14 residues. The CDR3, as DNA: TGTGCCAGCTCACCCGGGACAGGGAACTACGAGCAGTACGTC. Translating it yields CASSPGTGNYEQYV.

This clonotype was seen many times. With the library built for alpha chains, this beta chain is off target and its frequency is not meaningful. This rearrangement joins TRBV5-6 to TRBJ1-1; the D is unclear. This CDR3 has 11 residues. V was shortened by 4 bases and J by 5 bases, with 6 bases between the two germline ends. Germline lookup yields CDR1 SGHDT and CDR2 YYEEEE. The CDR3 DNA reads as TGTGCCAGCAGCCTCGTTACTGAAGCTTTCTTT. It yields the protein CASSLVTEAFF. Variable domain in full (rest from reference TRBV5-6 and TRBJ1-1): DAGVTQSPTHLIKTRGQQVTLRCSPKSGHDTVSWYQQALGQGPQFIFQYYEEEERQRGNFPDRFSGHQFPNYSSELNVNALLLGDSALYLCASSLVTEAFFGQGTRLTVV.

As to this clonotype: This beta chain is a stray read from a library made for alpha chains; its abundance is not meaningful. V usage is TRBV20-1 and J usage is TRBJ1-1; D is possibly TRBD1 (5 bases). The CDR3 sequence is 17 residues long. V shed 3 bases and J shed 2 bases, with 22 bases lying between them. Per the germline V gene, CDR1 is DFQATT and CDR2 is SNEGSKA (reference sequence). In DNA form, the CDR3 reads TGCAGTGCTAGCGGCCCGGGCCGAGGGGAGATTAACACTGAAGCTTTCTTT. Protein: CSASGPGRGEINTEAFF.

This clonotype is deemed medium-sized. This beta chain is an unintended read in a library built for alpha chains; its size means little. The chain has TRBV28 and TRBJ1-4; a weak D match, TRBD1 (5 bases). CDR3 length: 17 amino acids. CDR1 and CDR2 (germline): MDHEN, SYDVKM. The V end lost 6 bases, the J end lost 5 bases, and 22 bases lay between the germline ends. The CDR3 reads CASSHRAEGAFNEKLFF. The CDR3 bases are TGTGCCAGCAGCCATAGGGCGGAAGGGGCCTTCAATGAAAAACTGTTTTTT.

This clonotype was counted ten times or more. This beta chain is an unintended read in a library built for alpha chains; its size means little. The chain is built from TRBV20-1 and TRBJ2-1; 8 bases fit TRBD2. V trimming: 1 base; J trimming: 3 bases; junction bases outside the gene matches: 14. Per germline, CDR1 DFQATT and CDR2 SNEGSKA (reference sequence). The length of the CDR3 is 18 residues. The CDR3 coding sequence is TGCAGTGCTAGAGTTCGGGGGGGGAGCGGAACTTACTACAATGAGCAGTTCTTC. It codes for CSARVRGGSGTYYNEQFF.

Relative to its sample, this clonotype is medium-sized. A library made for alpha chains picked up this beta chain off target, so its size means little. The rearrangement links TRBV12-3 or TRBV12-4 to TRBJ1-1, with D possibly TRBD1 on 6 matching bases. The V and J ends lost 7 bases and 0 bases respectively, with 9 bases between them. The CDR3 contains 13 residues. The CDR3: CASKDRLNTEAFF. The CDR3 DNA reads TGTGCCAGCAAAGACAGGCTGAACACTGAAGCTTTCTTT.